These T cell receptor beta chains were read from a single sample in a study of tumor-infiltrating lymphocytes in primary liver carcinoma. TCRdb passed the multiplex PCR reads through MiXCR, listing each CDR3 protein once. The repertoire holds 95,000 to 150,000 distinct CDR3 sequences, with roughly 70% as singletons. The sequenced sample was tumor-adjacent normal liver tissue. These receptors all come from a woman aged 55 to 70 with primary liver carcinoma and hepatitis B virus infection. CDR3s include the opening cysteine and the closing phenylalanine or tryptophan. Fields, in order: CDR3 length, J gene, clone size, D gene, V gene, CDR3 protein, CDR3 DNA. The D gene is left open where the match is weak. The size entry is marked missing in some rows and otherwise reads once, few, many or a size class.

length: 13; J: TRBJ2-1; size: .; D: .; V: TRBV11-1; CDR3: CASSSLSGGERFF; DNA: TGTGCTAGCAGCTCTCTGAGCGGTGGTGAGCGGTTCTTC
length: 17; J: TRBJ1-5; size: .; D: TRBD1; V: TRBV6-5; CDR3: CASRLGTGRYSDQPQHF; DNA: TGTGCCAGCAGACTCGGGACAGGGAGATATAGCGATCAGCCCCAGCATTTT
length: 15; J: TRBJ2-2; size: .; D: TRBD1; V: TRBV6-2/TRBV6-3; CDR3: CASSYDRVDTAELFF; DNA: TGTGCCAGTAGTTACGACAGGGTAGACACCGCGGAGCTGTTTTTT
length: 13; J: TRBJ2-2; size: .; D: .; V: TRBV29-1; CDR3: CSVVGGVTGELFF; DNA: TGCAGCGTTGTCGGCGGGGTTACCGGGGAGCTGTTTTTT
length: 12; J: TRBJ2-3; size: many; D: .; V: TRBV29-1; CDR3: CSVEGATDTQYF; DNA: TGCAGCGTTGAAGGGGCCACAGATACGCAGTATTTT
length: 14; J: TRBJ2-2; size: .; D: .; V: TRBV7-9; CDR3: CASSPRANTEELFF; DNA: TGTGCCAGCAGTCCAAGGGCGAACACCGAGGAGCTGTTTTTT
length: 17; J: TRBJ2-5; size: many; D: TRBD2; V: TRBV24-1; CDR3: CATSDPGLAGVQETQYF; DNA: TGTGCCACCAGTGACCCGGGACTAGCGGGAGTTCAAGAGACCCAGTACTTC
length: 18; J: TRBJ2-1; size: .; D: .; V: TRBV7-3; CDR3: CASSSSGLRRSSYNEQFF; DNA: TGTGCCAGCAGCTCCTCCGGTTTGAGGAGGAGCTCCTACAATGAGCAGTTCTTC
length: 13; J: TRBJ1-1; size: .; D: .; V: TRBV29-1; CDR3: CSFFPILGTETFF; DNA: TGCAGCTTCTTTCCCATTTTGGGGACTGAAACTTTCTTT
length: 15; J: TRBJ2-1; size: .; D: .; V: TRBV11-2; CDR3: CASSLKGGSIGEQLF; DNA: TGTGCCAGCAGCTTAAAGGGGGGAAGTATCGGTGAGCAGCTCTTC
length: 17; J: TRBJ1-5; size: .; D: .; V: TRBV11-2; CDR3: CASSIGRGSHSNGPQHF; DNA: TGTGCCAGCAGCATAGGGAGGGGATCCCATAGCAATGGGCCCCAGCATTTT